This passage covers 12 T cell receptor beta chains from one sample sequenced in a study of PD-1 blockade in classical Hodgkin lymphoma. Every patient experienced relapse after autologous stem cell transplantation, and brentuximab vedotin exposure varied. Sequencing used immunoSEQ multiplex PCR; TCRdb keeps in-frame clones, though not all of them. This table has about 37,000 clones, less than 85% appearing once. The specimen comprised peripheral blood mononuclear cells (PBMCs), sampled before the second cycle of nivolumab. These receptors all stem from a human donor with classical Hodgkin lymphoma.

The chain has TRBV29-1 and TRBJ1-1; D uncertain. The CDR3 totals 13 residues. V lost 3 bases and J lost 4, with 12 bases in between. Per the germline V gene, CDR1 is SQVTM and CDR2 is ANQGSEA. CDR3 sequence reads: CSVDMDGLTEAFF. The DNA of the CDR3 is TGCAGCGTTGATATGGACGGGCTCACTGAAGCTTTCTTT.

CDR3 in DNA: TGTGCCAGCAGCTTAGAGGGGACGACACTCTCTGGGGCCAACGTCCTGACTTTC. It codes for CASSLEGTTLSGANVLTF. This chain uses TRBV7-9 with TRBJ2-6, with D perhaps being TRBD1 or TRBD2 (5 bases each). Trimming took off 1 base at V and 0 bases at J, with 13 bases between the two ends. The CDR3 consists of 18 residues. Germline CDR1 SEHNR, CDR2 FQNEAQ (reference sequence).

The genes are TRBV6-5 and TRBJ2-1; D gene uncertain. V was clipped by 5 bases and J by 3 bases, with 14 bases between them. The CDR3 contains 15 residues. Germline V gene sequence: CDR1 MNHEY, CDR2 SVGAGI. CDR3 region: CASSPSSPFYNEQFF. Written as DNA, the CDR3 is TGTGCCAGCAGTCCCTCCTCCCCGTTCTACAATGAGCAGTTCTTC.

This chain connects TRBV9 to TRBJ1-2, with D unresolved. Germline V lookup: CDR1 SGDLS, CDR2 YYNGEE. The CDR3 is 15 residues long. The V and J ends lost 0 bases and 0 bases respectively, with 9 bases between them. This CDR3 is CASSVGVGSNYGYTF. For the CDR3, the DNA is TGTGCCAGCAGCGTAGGGGTCGGATCTAACTATGGCTACACCTTC.

The chain uses TRBV4-1 and TRBJ2-1; the D gene could be TRBD1 or TRBD2 (5 bases each). The CDR3 is 17 amino acids. Germline V gene lookup returns CDR1 MGHRA and CDR2 YSYEKL. The germline V and J ends were trimmed by 0 bases and 7 bases, with 19 bases remaining between them. CDR3 sequence: CASSQDPGREARNEQFF. The CDR3 DNA follows: TGCGCCAGCAGCCAAGATCCGGGGCGAGAGGCAAGGAATGAGCAGTTCTTC.

The chain links TRBV10-3 to TRBJ1-4; no clear D gene. V gave up 2 bases and J gave up 8 bases, with 6 bases separating them. Germline-derived CDR1 and CDR2 are ENHRY and SYGVKD. The CDR3 is 12 amino acids. The CDR3 DNA follows: TGTGCCATCAGTGAGGCAGCCGAAAAACTGTTTTTT. This translates into CAISEAAEKLFF.

The chain uses TRBV4-2 and TRBJ2-3; no firm D call. Germline assignment: CDR1 LGHNA and CDR2 YNFKEQ. The CDR3 is made up of 17 amino acids. V was trimmed by 0 bases and J by 2 bases, leaving 15 bases between them. Written as DNA, the CDR3 is TGTGCCAGCAGCCAAGATCTGGTCCCCCGTTTCACAGATACGCAGTATTTT. This codes for CASSQDLVPRFTDTQYF.

V usage is TRBV7-9 and J usage is TRBJ2-6; D uncertain. The CDR3 consists of 15 residues. Looked up from germline, CDR1 is SEHNR and CDR2 is FQNEAQ (reference sequence). V lost 5 bases and J 0 bases, leaving 8 bases between the germline ends. The CDR3 loop reads CASSRTSSGANVLTF. Written as DNA, the CDR3 is TGTGCCAGCAGCCGCACCAGCTCTGGGGCCAACGTCCTGACTTTC.

The CDR3 region is CASSLVGGPGSPLHF. DNA for the CDR3: TGTGCCAGCAGCTTAGTAGGGGGCCCTGGTTCACCCCTCCACTTT. V usage is TRBV11-2 and J usage is TRBJ1-6; 7 positions agree with TRBD1. The CDR3 contains 15 residues. Germline V gene sequence: CDR1 SGHAT, CDR2 FQNNGV. V trimming: 1 base; J trimming: 9 bases; junction bases outside the gene matches: 6.

This chain uses TRBV15 with TRBJ2-2, with D perhaps TRBD2 (6 bases). The V gene's germline CDR1 is LNHNV and CDR2 YYDKDF (reference sequence). The CDR3 totals 16 residues. Trimming shortened V by 1 base and J by 6 bases, and 15 bases separated the two germline ends. CDR3 bases: TGTGCCACCAGCAGAGGGGCATACGGAGGGGCCGGGGAGCTGTTTTTT. It specifies CATSRGAYGGAGELFF.

The chain recombines TRBV10-2 with TRBJ2-5; TRBD2 might be the D (6 bases). Germline CDR1 and CDR2: WSHSY and SAAADI. Trimming shortened V by 6 bases and J by 11 bases, and 16 bases separated the two germline ends. CDR3 length equals 12 residues. In DNA form, the CDR3 reads TGCGCCAGCAGCCGAGGGCGTCGGGAGCAGTACTTC. Protein sequence: CASSRGRREQYF.

This sequence joins TRBV5-1 and TRBJ1-1; a weak D match, TRBD1 (5 bases). CDR1 is SGHRS, CDR2 YFSETQ, per germline. This CDR3 comprises 15 residues. V was pared by 1 base and J by 5 bases, with 15 bases between. DNA of the CDR3: TGCGCCAGCAGCTTGTTGTCAGGGCGGCTTACTGAAGCTTTCTTT. Translating it yields CASSLLSGRLTEAFF.